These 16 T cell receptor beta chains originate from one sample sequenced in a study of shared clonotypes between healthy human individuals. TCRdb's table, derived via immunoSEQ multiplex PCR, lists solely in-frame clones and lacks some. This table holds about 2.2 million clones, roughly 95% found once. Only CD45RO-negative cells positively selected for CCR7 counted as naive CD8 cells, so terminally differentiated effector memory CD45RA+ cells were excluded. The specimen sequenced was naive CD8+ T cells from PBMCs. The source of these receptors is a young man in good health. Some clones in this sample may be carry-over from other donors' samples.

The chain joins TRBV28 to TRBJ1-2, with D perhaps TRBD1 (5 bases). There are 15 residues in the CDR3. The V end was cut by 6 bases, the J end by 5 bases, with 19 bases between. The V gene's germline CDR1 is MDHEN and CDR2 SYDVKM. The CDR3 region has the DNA TGTGCCAGCAGCTCACCGGAGGGGTGGGGGTATGGCTACACCTTC. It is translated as CASSSPEGWGYGYTF.

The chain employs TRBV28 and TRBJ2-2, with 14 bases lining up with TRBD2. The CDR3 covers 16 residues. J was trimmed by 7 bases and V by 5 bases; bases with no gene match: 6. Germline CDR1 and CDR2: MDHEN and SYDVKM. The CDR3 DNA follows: TGTGCCAGCAGTCCGGGACTAGCGGGAGCTGGCGGGGAGCTGTTTTTT. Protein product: CASSPGLAGAGGELFF.

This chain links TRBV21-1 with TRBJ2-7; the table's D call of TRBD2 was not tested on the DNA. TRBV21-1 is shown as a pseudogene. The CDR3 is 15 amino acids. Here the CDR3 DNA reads TGTGCCAGCCGCCTCGGACTAGCGGGAAGGCACGAGCAGTACTTC. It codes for CASRLGLAGRHEQYF.

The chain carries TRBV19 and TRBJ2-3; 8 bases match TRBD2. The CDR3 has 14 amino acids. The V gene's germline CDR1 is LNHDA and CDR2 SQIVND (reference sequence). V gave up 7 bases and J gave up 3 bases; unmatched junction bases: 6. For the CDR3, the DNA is TGTGCCAGTACGGGAGGGCATGTAACAGATACGCAGTATTTT. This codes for CASTGGHVTDTQYF.

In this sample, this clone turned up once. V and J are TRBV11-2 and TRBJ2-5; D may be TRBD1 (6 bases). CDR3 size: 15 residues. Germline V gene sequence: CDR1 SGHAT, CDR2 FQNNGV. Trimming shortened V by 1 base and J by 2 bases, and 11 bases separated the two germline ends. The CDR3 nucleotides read TGTGCCAGCAGCTTAGGGACAGAGATTCAAGAGACCCAGTACTTC. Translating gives CASSLGTEIQETQYF.

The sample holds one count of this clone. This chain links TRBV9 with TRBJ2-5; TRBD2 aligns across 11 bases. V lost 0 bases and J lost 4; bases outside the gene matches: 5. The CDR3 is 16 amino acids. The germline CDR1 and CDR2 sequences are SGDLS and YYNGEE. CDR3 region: CASSVAGLAGGETQYF. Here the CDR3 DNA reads TGTGCCAGCAGCGTAGCAGGCCTAGCGGGAGGAGAGACCCAGTACTTC. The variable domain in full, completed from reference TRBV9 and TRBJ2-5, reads DSGVTQTPKHLITATGQRVTLRCSPRSGDLSVYWYQQSLDQGLQFLIQYYNGEERAKGNILERFSAQQFPDLHSELNLSSLELGDSALYFCASSVAGLAGGETQYFGPGTRLLVL.

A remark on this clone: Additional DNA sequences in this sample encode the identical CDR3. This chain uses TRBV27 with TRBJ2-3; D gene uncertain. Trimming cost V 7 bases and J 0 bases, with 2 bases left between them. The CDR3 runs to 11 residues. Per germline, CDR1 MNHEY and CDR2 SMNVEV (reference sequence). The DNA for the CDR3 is TGTGCCAGCACAAGCACAGATACGCAGTATTTT. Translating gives CASTSTDTQYF.

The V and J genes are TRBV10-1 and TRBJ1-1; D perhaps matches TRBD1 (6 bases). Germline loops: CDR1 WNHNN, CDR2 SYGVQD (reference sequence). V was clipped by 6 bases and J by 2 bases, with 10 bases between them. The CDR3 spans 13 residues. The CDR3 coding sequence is TGCGCCAGCAGAACAGGGCATAACACTGAAGCTTTCTTT. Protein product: CASRTGHNTEAFF.

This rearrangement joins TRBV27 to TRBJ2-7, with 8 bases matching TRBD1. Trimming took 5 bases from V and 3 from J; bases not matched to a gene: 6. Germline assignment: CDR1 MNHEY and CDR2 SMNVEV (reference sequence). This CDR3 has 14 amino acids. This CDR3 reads CASSQGQANYEQYF. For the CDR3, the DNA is TGTGCCAGCAGTCAGGGACAGGCAAACTACGAGCAGTACTTC.

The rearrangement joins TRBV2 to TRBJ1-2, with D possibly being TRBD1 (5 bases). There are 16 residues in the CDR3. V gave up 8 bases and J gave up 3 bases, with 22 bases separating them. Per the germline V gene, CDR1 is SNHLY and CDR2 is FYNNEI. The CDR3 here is CASFGGTTDSYYGYTF. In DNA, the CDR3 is TGTGCCAGCTTCGGCGGCACGACAGATTCTTACTATGGCTACACCTTC.

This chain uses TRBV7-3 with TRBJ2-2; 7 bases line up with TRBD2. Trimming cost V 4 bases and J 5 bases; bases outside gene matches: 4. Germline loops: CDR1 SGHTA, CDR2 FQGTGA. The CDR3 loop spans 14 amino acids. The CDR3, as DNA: TGTGCCAGCAGCTCAGCGCGGGGGACCGGGGAGCTGTTTTTT. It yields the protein CASSSARGTGELFF. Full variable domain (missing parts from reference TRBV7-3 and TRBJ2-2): GAGVSQTPSNKVTEKGKYVELRCDPISGHTALYWYRQSLGQGPEFLIYFQGTGAADDSGLPNDRFFAVRPEGSVSTLKIQRTERGDSAVYLCASSSARGTGELFFGEGSRLTVL.

Here the CDR3 DNA reads TGCGCCAGCAGCCAAGATGGAACAGGATCCTACGAGCAGTACTTC. Translated, it gives CASSQDGTGSYEQYF. The V and J genes are TRBV4-3 and TRBJ2-7, with D perhaps TRBD1 (5 bases). Trimming took 0 bases from V and 1 from J, leaving 10 bases between them. CDR1 and CDR2 (germline): LGHNA, YSLEER. This CDR3 is built from 15 residues.

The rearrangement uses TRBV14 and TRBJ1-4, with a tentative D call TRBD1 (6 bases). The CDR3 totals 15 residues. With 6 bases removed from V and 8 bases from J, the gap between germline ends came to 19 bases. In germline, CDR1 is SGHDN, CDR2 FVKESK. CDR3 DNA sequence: TGTGCCAGCAGTCCACTTAAGGGGGTTAGGGAAAAACTGTTTTTT. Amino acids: CASSPLKGVREKLFF.

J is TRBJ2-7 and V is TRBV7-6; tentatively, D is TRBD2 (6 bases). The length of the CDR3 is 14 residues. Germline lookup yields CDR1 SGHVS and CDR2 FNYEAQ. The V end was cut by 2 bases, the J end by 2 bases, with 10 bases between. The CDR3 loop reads CASSLLREAYEQYF. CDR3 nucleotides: TGTGCCAGCAGCTTATTGAGGGAGGCCTACGAGCAGTACTTC.

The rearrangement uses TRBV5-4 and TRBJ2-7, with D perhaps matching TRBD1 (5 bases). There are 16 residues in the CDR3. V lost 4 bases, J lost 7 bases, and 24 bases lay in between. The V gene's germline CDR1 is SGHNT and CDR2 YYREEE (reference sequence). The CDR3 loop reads CASSPSPGPPLMEQYF. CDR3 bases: TGTGCCAGCAGCCCATCACCAGGGCCCCCTTTGATGGAGCAGTACTTC. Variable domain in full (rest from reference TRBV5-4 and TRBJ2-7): ETGVTQSPTHLIKTRGQQVTLRCSSQSGHNTVSWYQQALGQGPQFIFQYYREEENGRGNFPPRFSGLQFPNYSSELNVNALELDDSALYLCASSPSPGPPLMEQYFGPGTRLTVT.

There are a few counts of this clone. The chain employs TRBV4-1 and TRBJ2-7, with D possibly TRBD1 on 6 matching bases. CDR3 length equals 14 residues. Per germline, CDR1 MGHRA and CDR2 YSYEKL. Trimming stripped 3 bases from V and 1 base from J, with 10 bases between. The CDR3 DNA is TGCGCCAGCAGCCACCAGGACAGTTCCTACGAGCAGTACTTC. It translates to CASSHQDSSYEQYF.